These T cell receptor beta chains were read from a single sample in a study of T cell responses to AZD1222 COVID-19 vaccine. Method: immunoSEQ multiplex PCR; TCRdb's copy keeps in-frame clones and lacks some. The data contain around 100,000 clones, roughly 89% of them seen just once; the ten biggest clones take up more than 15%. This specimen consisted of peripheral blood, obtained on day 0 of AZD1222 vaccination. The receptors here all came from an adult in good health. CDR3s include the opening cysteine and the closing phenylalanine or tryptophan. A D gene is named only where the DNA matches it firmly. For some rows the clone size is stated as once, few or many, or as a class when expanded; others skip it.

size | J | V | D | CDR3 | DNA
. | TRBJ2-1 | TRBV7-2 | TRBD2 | CASSLVLAGNIQFF | TGTGCCAGCAGCTTAGTATTAGCGGGAAATATCCAGTTCTTC
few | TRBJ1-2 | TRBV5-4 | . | CASSFRKGGYTF | TGTGCCAGCAGCTTTCGTAAGGGTGGCTACACCTTC
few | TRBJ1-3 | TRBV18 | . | CASSPTGPGFEGNTIYF | TGTGCCAGCTCACCAACGGGGCCTGGCTTCGAGGGAAACACCATATATTTT
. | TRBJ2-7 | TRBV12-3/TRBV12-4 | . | CASSLRGYEQYF | TGTGCCAGCAGTTTAAGGGGATACGAGCAGTACTTC
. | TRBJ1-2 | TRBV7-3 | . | CASSLLGGYGYTF | TGTGCCAGCAGCTTGCTCGGTGGCTATGGCTACACCTTC
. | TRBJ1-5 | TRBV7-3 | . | CASSSEHNQPQHF | TGTGCCAGCAGCTCTGAGCACAATCAGCCCCAGCATTTT
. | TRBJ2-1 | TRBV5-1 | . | CASSALRGSRNEQFF | TGCGCCAGCAGCGCCCTTAGGGGGAGCCGCAATGAGCAGTTCTTC
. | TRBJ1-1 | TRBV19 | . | CASSIDRRQLTLVPEAFF | TGTGCCAGTAGTATAGATCGCCGTCAGCTAACCCTGGTCCCTGAAGCTTTCTTT
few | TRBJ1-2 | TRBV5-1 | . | CASSLSQGTDGYTF | TGCGCCAGCAGCTTGTCCCAGGGGACGGATGGCTACACCTTC
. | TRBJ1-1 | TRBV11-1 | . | CASSLSDTEAFF | TGTGCCAGCAGCTTATCCGACACTGAAGCTTTCTTT
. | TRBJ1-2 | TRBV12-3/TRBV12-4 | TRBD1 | CASNQGVDDGYTF | TGTGCCAGCAACCAGGGGGTGGATGATGGCTACACCTTC
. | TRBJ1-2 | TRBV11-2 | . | CATRGRASYGYTF | TGTGCTACCCGAGGCAGGGCGTCCTATGGCTACACCTTC
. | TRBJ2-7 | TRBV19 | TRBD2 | CASSQEATSGISYEQYF | TGTGCCAGTAGTCAAGAAGCGACTAGCGGTATCTCCTACGAGCAGTACTTC
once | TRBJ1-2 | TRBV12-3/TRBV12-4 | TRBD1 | CASTTTGAYGYTF | TGTGCCAGCACCACGACAGGGGCCTATGGCTACACCTTC
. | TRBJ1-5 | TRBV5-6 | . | CASSSGQPQHF | TGTGCCAGCAGCTCCGGTCAGCCCCAGCATTTT
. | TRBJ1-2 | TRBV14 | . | CASSQLGGSYGYTF | TGTGCCAGCAGCCAATTGGGAGGAAGCTATGGCTACACCTTC
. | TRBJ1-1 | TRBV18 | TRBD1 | CASSGQGKGAEAFF | TGTGCCAGCTCAGGACAGGGGAAGGGGGCTGAAGCTTTCTTT
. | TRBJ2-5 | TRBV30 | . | CACRPSELAQYF | TGTGCCTGTCGCCCCAGCGAACTGGCCCAGTACTTC
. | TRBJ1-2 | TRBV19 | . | CASRVGQGHGYTF | TGTGCCAGTAGGGTGGGGCAGGGCCATGGCTACACCTTC
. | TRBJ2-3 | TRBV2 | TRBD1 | CASSPSTGGADTQYF | TGTGCCAGCAGTCCATCGACAGGGGGCGCAGATACGCAGTATTTT
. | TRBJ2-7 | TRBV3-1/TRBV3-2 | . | CASSQLRPGGKNEQYF | TGTGCCAGCAGCCAACTAAGACCGGGCGGGAAAAACGAGCAGTACTTC
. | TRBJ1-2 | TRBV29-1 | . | CSVDNTGARGYTF | TGCAGCGTTGATAATACGGGGGCGCGAGGCTACACCTTC
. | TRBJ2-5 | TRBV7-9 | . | CASSLRLGSQETQYF | TGTGCCAGCAGCTTAAGATTAGGCTCCCAAGAGACCCAGTACTTC
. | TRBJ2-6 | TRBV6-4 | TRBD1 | CASSSGGSGANVLTF | TGTGCCAGCAGCTCAGGGGGCTCTGGGGCCAACGTCCTGACTTTC
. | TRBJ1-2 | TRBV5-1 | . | CASSPLMQGIHGYTF | TGCGCCAGCAGCCCGTTGATGCAGGGGATTCATGGCTACACCTTC
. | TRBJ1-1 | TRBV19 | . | CASRLDDPADGRGTEAFF | TGTGCCAGTCGTTTAGACGATCCGGCGGACGGGAGGGGTACTGAAGCTTTCTTT
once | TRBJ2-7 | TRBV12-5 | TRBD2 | CASGGGVLSYEQYF | TGTGCTAGTGGTGGGGGGGTCCTATCCTACGAGCAGTACTTC
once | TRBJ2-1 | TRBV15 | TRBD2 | CATSRVGGLAGGQWNEQFF | TGTGCCACCAGCAGAGTCGGGGGACTAGCGGGAGGGCAGTGGAATGAGCAGTTCTTC
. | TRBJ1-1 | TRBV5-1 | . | CARDFPTENAFF | TGCGCCAGGGATTTTCCGACCGAGAACGCTTTCTTT
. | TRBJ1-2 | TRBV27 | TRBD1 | CASSRNRDRASRGYTF | TGTGCCAGCAGCCGAAACCGGGACAGGGCTAGTCGCGGCTACACCTTC
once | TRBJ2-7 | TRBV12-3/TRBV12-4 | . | CASSHGRYEQYF | TGTGCCAGCAGTCACGGACGGTACGAGCAGTACTTC
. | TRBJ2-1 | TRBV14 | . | CASSPEGGGNEQFF | TGTGCCAGCAGCCCGGAGGGTGGGGGAAATGAGCAGTTCTTC
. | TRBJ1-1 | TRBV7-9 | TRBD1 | CASSSTGSNTEAFF | TGTGCCAGCAGCTCGACAGGGTCAAACACTGAAGCTTTCTTT
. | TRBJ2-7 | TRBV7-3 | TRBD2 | CASSLSPGGSEQYF | TGTGCCAGCAGCTTATCGCCGGGGGGTAGCGAGCAGTACTTC
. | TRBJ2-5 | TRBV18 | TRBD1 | CASSQGQGGETQYF | TGTGCCAGCTCACAAGGACAGGGCGGAGAGACCCAGTACTTC
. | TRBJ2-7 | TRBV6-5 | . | CASNPLSGSYEQYF | TGTGCCAGCAATCCGTTATCCGGCTCCTACGAGCAGTACTTC
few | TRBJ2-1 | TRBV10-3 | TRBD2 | CAISGTTSSRNEQFF | TGTGCCATCAGTGGCACGACTAGCTCACGAAATGAGCAGTTCTTC